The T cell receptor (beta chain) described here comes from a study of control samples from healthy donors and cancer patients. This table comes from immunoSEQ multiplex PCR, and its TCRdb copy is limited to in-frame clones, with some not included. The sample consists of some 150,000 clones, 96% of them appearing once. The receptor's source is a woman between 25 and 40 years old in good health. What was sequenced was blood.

In DNA, the CDR3 is TGTGCCAGCAGCTTGAAAGGGACTGGGACAAATGAGCAGTTCTTC. Amino acid sequence: CASSLKGTGTNEQFF. V usage is TRBV5-8 and J usage is TRBJ2-1, with D possibly called TRBD1 or TRBD2 (6 bases each). CDR3 size: 15 residues. Germline loops: CDR1 SGHTS, CDR2 YDEGEE. Deletions cut 1 base from V and 7 bases from J, with 15 bases between.